Listed below are T cell receptor beta chains from one sample, sequenced in a study of PD-L1 blockade in urothelial cancer. Assay used: immunoSEQ multiplex PCR; TCRdb lists only in-frame clones, some missing. The sample records some 120,000 clones, less than 95% being singletons. Sequenced here: PBMCs, sampled around atezolizumab (anti-PD-L1) treatment. Receptors were obtained from a man aged 55-75 years with urothelial cancer. Each CDR3 is given with its conserved first and last residue. The D gene is left open where the match is weak. Clone size appears in some rows only: once, few, many, or a class for an expanded clone.

CDR3: CASRDTKPGTGGFGELFF; DNA: TGTGCCAGCCGTGATACAAAACCCGGGACAGGGGGCTTCGGGGAGCTGTTTTTT; V: TRBV27; J: TRBJ2-2; size: -; D: TRBD1
CDR3: CASSLERGGELFF; DNA: TGTGCCAGCAGCTTAGAACGGGGCGGGGAGCTGTTTTTT; V: TRBV7-7; J: TRBJ2-2; size: once; D: -
CDR3: CASSRNTYEQYF; DNA: TGTGCCAGCAGCCGTAATACCTACGAGCAGTACTTC; V: TRBV28; J: TRBJ2-7; size: once; D: -
CDR3: CASSQSSGTSGQETQYF; DNA: TGTGCCAGCAGCCAAAGCTCCGGGACTAGCGGCCAAGAGACCCAGTACTTC; V: TRBV14; J: TRBJ2-5; size: -; D: TRBD2
CDR3: CASISGAASYNEQFF; DNA: TGTGCCAGCATTAGCGGGGCGGCATCCTACAATGAGCAGTTCTTC; V: TRBV7-9; J: TRBJ2-1; size: -; D: TRBD2
CDR3: CASSSVSQASYNSPLHF; DNA: TGTGCCAGTAGTTCGGTATCGCAGGCCTCCTATAATTCACCCCTCCACTTT; V: TRBV19; J: TRBJ1-6; size: -; D: -
CDR3: CASTPTGKETQYF; DNA: TGTGCCAGTACCCCGACAGGGAAAGAGACCCAGTACTTC; V: TRBV19; J: TRBJ2-5; size: -; D: TRBD1
CDR3: CASSSVLGQGARMNTEAFF; DNA: TGTGCCAGCAGCTCCGTCCTGGGACAGGGGGCGAGGATGAACACTGAAGCTTTCTTT; V: TRBV5-5; J: TRBJ1-1; size: -; D: TRBD1
CDR3: CASSQTGGSNQPQHF; DNA: TGTGCCAGCAGCCAGACAGGGGGCAGCAATCAGCCCCAGCATTTT; V: TRBV7-9; J: TRBJ1-5; size: -; D: TRBD1
CDR3: CASSLYFGGTGQDEQYF; DNA: TGTGCCAGCAGTTTATACTTCGGAGGGACAGGACAGGACGAGCAGTACTTC; V: TRBV28; J: TRBJ2-7; size: -; D: TRBD1
CDR3: CASSNDKQNALTGELFF; DNA: TGTGCCAGCAGCAACGACAAACAGAACGCGCTGACCGGGGAGCTGTTTTTT; V: TRBV21-1; J: TRBJ2-2; size: -; D: -
CDR3: CASSTTGSNEKLFF; DNA: TGTGCCAGCAGCACCACAGGTTCTAATGAAAAACTGTTTTTT; V: TRBV7-9; J: TRBJ1-4; size: once; D: -